These 23 T cell receptor beta chains came from one sample sequenced in a study of T cell responses to AZD1222 COVID-19 vaccine. Assay used: immunoSEQ multiplex PCR; TCRdb lists only in-frame clones, some missing. The table includes roughly 120,000 clones, 80% to 90% detected once. This specimen was peripheral blood, taken on day 0 of AZD1222 vaccination. The receptors originated from an adult in good health.

The rearrangement joins TRBV28 to TRBJ2-6; 9 bases agree with TRBD2. The CDR3 has 15 amino acids. Germline values: CDR1 MDHEN, CDR2 SYDVKM. V shed 7 bases, J shed 4 bases, and the junction held 5 bases outside the gene matches. CDR3: CASNSGGQGANVLTF. The CDR3 DNA follows: TGTGCCAGCAACAGCGGGGGGCAAGGGGCCAACGTCCTGACTTTC.

This clone was found once. The gene calls are TRBV28 and TRBJ1-1, with D unresolved. CDR3 size: 11 residues. Trimming took 4 bases from V and 11 from J, leaving 11 bases between them. Germline V gene data show CDR1 as MDHEN and CDR2 as SYDVKM. The DNA of the CDR3 is TGTGCCAGCAGTTCGAGATATAATGCTTTCTTT. This gives the protein CASSSRYNAFF.

On this clone: The junction departs from the called germline gene at one end, perhaps through a read error. The chain is built from TRBV7-7 and TRBJ2-5, with 7 bases that match TRBD2. Germline V CDR1 and CDR2: SSHAT, FNYEAQ (reference sequence). The CDR3 sequence is 18 residues long. The CDR3 reads CASSLASAGDSYQETQYF. The CDR3 nucleotides are TGTGCTAGCAGCCTAGCTAGTGCGGGGGACTCCTACCAAGAGACCCAGTACTTC.

The CDR3: CASSFGQGEVDGYTF. The CDR3, as DNA: TGCGCCAGCAGCTTCGGACAGGGCGAAGTGGATGGCTACACCTTC. The chain carries TRBV5-1 and TRBJ1-2, with TRBD1 matching over 8 bases. In germline, CDR1 is SGHRS, CDR2 YFSETQ. There are 15 residues in the CDR3. Trimming took 2 bases from V and 6 from J; bases not matched to a gene: 9.

This chain uses TRBV28 with TRBJ2-5, with 7 bases identical to TRBD1. This CDR3 has 13 amino acids. V lost 8 bases and J lost 5; bases outside the gene matches: 8. Germline V CDR1 and CDR2: MDHEN, SYDVKM. CDR3 DNA sequence: TGTGCCAGCTCTTGGGACAGTCGGGAGACCCAGTACTTC. Protein sequence: CASSWDSRETQYF.

CDR3 DNA: TGTGCCAGCAGCCTATCACCCGGGGCGGGGACCGGGGAGCTGTTTTTT. This codes for CASSLSPGAGTGELFF. The V call is TRBV11-3, the J call TRBJ2-2, with D perhaps matching TRBD2 (6 bases). In germline, CDR1 is SGHNT, CDR2 YENEEA. This CDR3 is 16 amino acids long. V was cut by 5 bases and J by 5 bases, with 18 bases left in between.

This clone was seen more than once but under ten times. This chain joins TRBV6-4 and TRBJ1-1; D not resolved. Germline assignment: CDR1 MRHNA and CDR2 SNTAGT. Between the trimmed V and J ends, which lost 8 bases and 0 bases, there was a span of 10 bases. CDR3 length: 13 residues. CDR3 sequence reads: CASSREVNTEAFF. Written as DNA, the CDR3 is TGTGCCAGCTCACGGGAGGTGAACACTGAAGCTTTCTTT.

J is TRBJ2-7 and V is TRBV6-5, with D unclear. V shed 5 bases and J shed 6 bases, with 11 bases lying between them. The V gene's germline CDR1 is MNHEY and CDR2 SVGAGI. CDR3 size: 12 residues. The CDR3 DNA reads TGTGCCAGCAGTCCGAGAGCGACCGAGCAGTACTTC. It yields the protein CASSPRATEQYF.

The chain employs TRBV5-4 and TRBJ1-2; possible D gene TRBD1, 5 bases. The CDR3 consists of 15 residues. The germline gives CDR1 SGHNT, CDR2 YYREEE (reference sequence). V gave up 3 bases and J gave up 7 bases, with 19 bases separating them. CDR3 bases: TGTGCCAGCAGCTCGCTCACCGGGGCTCGGCTTGGCTACACCTTC. It specifies CASSSLTGARLGYTF.

The rearrangement links TRBV10-3 to TRBJ1-2; D gene unclear. CDR3 length equals 15 residues. Between the trimmed V and J ends, which lost 0 bases and 0 bases, there was a span of 8 bases. CDR1 and CDR2 (germline): ENHRY, SYGVKD. For the CDR3, the DNA is TGTGCCATCAGTGAGTCGGCTCTTACTAACTATGGCTACACCTTC. It translates to CAISESALTNYGYTF.

The CDR3 protein is CASSDSLPRSSNQPQHF. The DNA for the CDR3 is TGTGCCAGCAGTGACTCCTTACCGAGGAGTAGCAATCAGCCCCAGCATTTT. This sequence joins TRBV6-4 and TRBJ1-5; no clear D. Germline values: CDR1 MRHNA, CDR2 SNTAGT. The CDR3 covers 17 residues. V lost 0 bases to trimming and J lost 0 bases, with 12 bases between them.

The genes are TRBV5-1 and TRBJ2-3; the D gene is possibly TRBD2 (6 bases). Germline V gene data show CDR1 as SGHRS and CDR2 as YFSETQ. This CDR3 comprises 14 residues. The ends were cut back, 0 bases at V and 8 bases at J, with 13 bases in the middle. This CDR3 is CASSLEGGSLTQYF. In DNA, the CDR3 is TGCGCCAGCAGCTTGGAGGGAGGTTCTCTTACGCAGTATTTT.

A note on this clone: The identical CDR3 is also encoded by other nucleotide sequences in the sample. This chain connects TRBV5-1 to TRBJ2-7, with D perhaps matching TRBD1 or TRBD2 (5 bases each). Trimming removed 2 bases at V and 3 bases at J, with 9 bases between. The CDR3 is 13 amino acids. The germline CDR1 and CDR2 sequences are SGHRS and YFSETQ. The CDR3 DNA is TGCGCCAGCAGCTTCGGGACCTTCTACGAGCAGTACTTC. Its protein product is CASSFGTFYEQYF.

The chain has TRBV20-1 and TRBJ2-3; 10 bases agree with TRBD2. The CDR3 covers 16 residues. Trimming removed 6 bases from V and 2 bases from J; junction bases left unmatched: 11. Germline V lookup: CDR1 DFQATT, CDR2 SNEGSKA (reference sequence). CDR3 sequence reads: CSASPGLASYTDTQYF. The CDR3 DNA is TGCAGTGCCAGTCCGGGACTAGCGAGTTACACAGATACGCAGTATTTT.

This clone was found a few times. The rearrangement links TRBV29-1 to TRBJ1-1; a weak D match, TRBD1 (5 bases). This CDR3 comprises 13 residues. Germline CDR1 is SQVTM and CDR2 is ANQGSEA. The ends were cut back, 7 bases at V and 5 bases at J, with 17 bases in the middle. The CDR3 here is CSAGEGRRTEAFF. CDR3 DNA sequence: TGCAGCGCCGGGGAGGGGAGGCGGACTGAAGCTTTCTTT.

CDR3: CASSSSDRYYGYTF. DNA for the CDR3: TGTGCCAGCAGTTCCTCGGACAGATACTATGGCTACACCTTC. The rearrangement uses TRBV28 and TRBJ1-2, with a tentative D call TRBD1 (6 bases). This CDR3 spans 14 amino acids. The germline V gene has CDR1 MDHEN and CDR2 SYDVKM. The ends were cut back, 4 bases at V and 3 bases at J, with 12 bases in the middle.

This clone was found a few times. The chain has TRBV7-8 and TRBJ2-2; D remains ambiguous. The CDR3 contains 12 residues. V lost 4 bases, J lost 3 bases, and 3 bases lay in between. The V gene's germline CDR1 is SGHVS and CDR2 FQNEAQ. CDR3: CASSYYTGELFF. CDR3 sequence (DNA): TGTGCCAGCAGCTACTACACCGGGGAGCTGTTTTTT. Using reference TRBV7-8 and TRBJ2-2 for the parts outside the CDR3, the full variable domain is GAGVSQSPRYKVAKRGQDVALRCDPISGHVSLFWYQQALGQGPEFLTYFQNEAQLDKSGLPSDRFFAERPEGSVSTLKIQRTQQEDSAVYLCASSYYTGELFFGEGSRLTVL.

The chain employs TRBV7-9 and TRBJ2-7, with D possibly called TRBD1 or TRBD2 (5 bases each). V lost 10 bases, J lost 5 bases, and 21 bases lay in between. The germline V gene has CDR1 SEHNR and CDR2 FQNEAQ (reference sequence). The CDR3 consists of 14 residues. CDR3 residues: CAISSGFRGDEQYF. DNA for the CDR3: TGTGCCATCTCCTCAGGGTTTCGGGGTGACGAGCAGTACTTC.

V is TRBV19 and J is TRBJ2-1; 13 nucleotides align to TRBD2. Germline V gene sequence: CDR1 LNHDA, CDR2 SQIVND (reference sequence). The CDR3 is 16 amino acids. Germline trimming cut 3 bases from V and 4 bases from J; bases unmatched to any gene: 3. The DNA for the CDR3 is TGTGCCAGTAGTATTGGGACTAGCGGGACATACAATGAGCAGTTCTTC. This codes for CASSIGTSGTYNEQFF.

The chain combines TRBV6-5 with TRBJ2-7; unclear D gene. This CDR3 comprises 13 residues. The germline V gene encodes CDR1 MNHEY and CDR2 SVGAGI. V shed 4 bases and J shed 3 bases, with 10 bases lying between them. The CDR3 nucleotides are TGTGCCAGCAGTTTTTCCGCAGGCTACGAGCAGTACTTC. The encoded protein is CASSFSAGYEQYF.

The gene calls are TRBV11-2 and TRBJ1-1, with no clear D. CDR3 size: 13 residues. Germline CDR1 is SGHAT and CDR2 is FQNNGV. Trimming cost V 6 bases and J 4 bases, with 12 bases left between them. The CDR3 nucleotides are TGTGCCAGCAGACCCGGACGGTTCACTGAAGCTTTCTTT. This translates into CASRPGRFTEAFF.

The rearrangement joins TRBV6-1 to TRBJ2-5; the D gene is possibly TRBD2 (7 bases). Germline loops: CDR1 MNHNS, CDR2 SASEGT. V was clipped by 3 bases and J by 5 bases, with 13 bases between them. CDR3 size: 14 residues. The CDR3 sequence is CASSDWGGEETQYF. The CDR3 nucleotides are TGTGCCAGCAGTGATTGGGGGGGCGAGGAGACCCAGTACTTC.

The chain employs TRBV6-5 and TRBJ1-1, with D unresolved. V lost 7 bases and J lost 2, with 11 bases in between. Germline CDR1 and CDR2: MNHEY and SVGAGI. The CDR3 is made up of 13 amino acids. The CDR3 nucleotides are TGTGCCAGCAACCGCCGGGGAAACACTGAAGCTTTCTTT. Translating it yields CASNRRGNTEAFF.